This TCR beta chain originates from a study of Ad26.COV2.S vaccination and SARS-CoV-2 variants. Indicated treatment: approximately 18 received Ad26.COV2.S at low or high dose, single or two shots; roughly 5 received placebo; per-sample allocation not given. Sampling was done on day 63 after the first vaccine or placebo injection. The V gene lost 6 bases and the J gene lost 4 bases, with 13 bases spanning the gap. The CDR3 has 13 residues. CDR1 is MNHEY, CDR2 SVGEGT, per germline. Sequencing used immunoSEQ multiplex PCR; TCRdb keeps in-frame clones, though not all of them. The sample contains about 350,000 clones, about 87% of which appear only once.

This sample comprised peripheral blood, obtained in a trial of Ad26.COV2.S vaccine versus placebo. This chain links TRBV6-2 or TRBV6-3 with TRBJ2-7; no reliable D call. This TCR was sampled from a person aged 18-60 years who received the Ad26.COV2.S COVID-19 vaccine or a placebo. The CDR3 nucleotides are TGTGCCAGCAGCCTCCATTCGCAGTACGAGCAGTACTTC. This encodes CASSLHSQYEQYF.